The clone carrying this T cell receptor (beta chain) was picked up a small number of times. This entry is derived from a study of chemoradiotherapy in HPV16-positive cancers. Trimming took off 0 bases at V and 5 bases at J, with 14 bases between the two ends. Germline CDR1 is GTSNPN and CDR2 is SVGIG (reference sequence). CDR3 length: 15 residues. TCRdb keeps only in-frame clones here, not all; method: immunoSEQ multiplex PCR. The table lists around 15,000 clones, 69% of them singletons. The V call is TRBV30, the J call TRBJ2-4, with a tentative D call TRBD2 (5 bases). The TCR was taken from a human donor with HPV-associated anogenital cancer. The biological material was taken from a patient who underwent chemoradiotherapy. The CDR3 region is CAWSVRGSMENIQYF. The CDR3 nucleotides read TGTGCCTGGAGTGTACGAGGGTCGATGGAAAACATTCAGTACTTC.